This TCR beta chain was captured by sequencing in a study of post-analysis software for immune sequencing data (dated by TCRdb to about 2015). The study in broad terms: Recorded disease courses included relapsing-remitting, secondary progressive and progressive-relapsing multiple sclerosis, with some patients lacking subtype annotation. A subset of samples was prepared in parallel using single-end sample barcoding, then pooled and co-amplified after Illumina adapter ligation. The patient repertoires were set against 10 or so previously published healthy control repertoires from donors whose ages ranged from about 6 to 26 years. Paper-wide results and their limitations: Compared with controls, multiple sclerosis patients had significantly lower normalized Chao1 diversity, a finding suggesting substantial peripheral T-cell clonal expansion. Strong co-clustering of samples prepared in the same batch was shown by direct clustering with F measure, prompting a batch-effect correction. The control group was slightly older than the multiple sclerosis patient group. Roughly 5 TRBV segments, including TRBV5-6, TRBV5-1 and TRBV20-1, were significantly more frequent in patients than controls.

Both ends counted, the CDR3 spans 15 residues. Only CDR3 DNA is held: 45 bases, read in frame from base 1. As encoded in the germline V gene, CDR1 is MNHEY while CDR2 is SVGAGI. V is trimmed back by 7 bases and J by 8 bases, and the junction contains 14 bases that no gene match accounts for. Library preparation used PCR. The run used an Illumina HiSeq 2500. To reduce PCR and sequencing biases, unique molecular identifiers were built into the TCR beta cDNA libraries. Every 1 to 10 million input T cells yielded roughly 500,000 cDNA molecules, meaning each molecule approximated one T cell. The patient libraries were prepared and sequenced using the same protocol as the earlier healthy control dataset. Samples belonging to the same batch were prepared together, multiplexed and sequenced on a shared HiSeq lane. In the paper's pipeline: MIGEC was used to process the raw barcoded reads, and molecular identifier groups with only a single read were discarded before consensus assembly and CDR3 extraction. VDJtools was used for post-analysis of the clonotype tables, and diversity was normalized by down-sampling every dataset to the size of the smallest sample. Repertoire overlap clustering matched CDR3 amino acid but not nucleotide sequences to correct batch-related cross-sample contamination. TCRdb reanalyzed the raw reads on its own, using fastp at Q25 for trimming and MiXCR for clone calling, and kept in-frame beta chains. A single entry per CDR3 protein holds the most common genes and DNA from its merged rows. These V and J calls rely on TCRdb rather than the paper's analysis. This sample holds about 180,000 distinct CDR3 sequences; about 29% were observed only once. The top ten constitute over 1.2% of the sample.

Points on this clonotype: Its antigen has not been determined. A clone one base away is much larger, so this may be a read error. The missing conserved phenylalanine or tryptophan at the end of this CDR3 makes a read error likely.

To demonstrate the VDJtools post-analysis software, the study profiled TCR beta repertoires from the peripheral blood of 13 young patients with multiple sclerosis. The multiple sclerosis patients were children and adolescents ranging in age from about 6 to 17 years. Material for sequencing was blood. Here the chain combines TRBV6-5 and TRBJ2-3, and TRBD2 aligns with 8 junction nucleotides. The clonotype comes from a girl aged 5 to 17 with multiple sclerosis. The nucleotides are TGTGCCAGCACCCTGACTAGCGCACAGAGGGTTACGCAGTATGTT. This yields the protein CASTLTSAQRVTQYV.